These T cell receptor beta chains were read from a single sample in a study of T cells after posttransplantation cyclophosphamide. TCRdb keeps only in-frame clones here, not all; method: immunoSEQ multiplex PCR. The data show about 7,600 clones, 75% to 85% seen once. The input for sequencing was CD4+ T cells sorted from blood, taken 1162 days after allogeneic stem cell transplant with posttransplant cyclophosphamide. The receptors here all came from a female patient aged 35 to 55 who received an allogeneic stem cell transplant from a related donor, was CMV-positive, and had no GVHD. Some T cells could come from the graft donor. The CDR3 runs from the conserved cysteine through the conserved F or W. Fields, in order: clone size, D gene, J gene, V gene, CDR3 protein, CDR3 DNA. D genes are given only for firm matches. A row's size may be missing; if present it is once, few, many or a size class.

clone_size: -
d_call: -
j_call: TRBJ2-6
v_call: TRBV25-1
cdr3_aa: CASMPGFASGANVLTF
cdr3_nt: TGTGCCAGCATGCCAGGTTTTGCCTCTGGGGCCAACGTCCTGACTTTC

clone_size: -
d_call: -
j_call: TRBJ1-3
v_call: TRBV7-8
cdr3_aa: CASSLARGDTIYF
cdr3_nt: TGTGCCAGCAGCTTAGCGCGGGGGGACACCATATATTTT

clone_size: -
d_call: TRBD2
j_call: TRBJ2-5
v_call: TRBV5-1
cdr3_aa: CASSLLAGAGETQYF
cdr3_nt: TGCGCCAGCAGCCTGCTAGCGGGGGCGGGGGAGACCCAGTACTTC

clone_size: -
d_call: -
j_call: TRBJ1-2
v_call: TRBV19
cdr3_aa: CASSIRQSHYTF
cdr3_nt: TGTGCCAGTAGTATTAGACAGAGTCACTACACCTTC

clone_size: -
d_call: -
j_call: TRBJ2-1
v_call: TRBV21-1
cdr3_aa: CASSKGRLADYNEQFF
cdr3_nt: TGTGCCAGCAGCAAAGGTAGACTAGCGGACTACAATGAGCAGTTCTTC

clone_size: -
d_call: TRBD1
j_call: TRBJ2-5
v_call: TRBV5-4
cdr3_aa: CASSRQDRGRETQYF
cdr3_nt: TGTGCCAGCAGCCGGCAAGACAGGGGGCGAGAGACCCAGTACTTC

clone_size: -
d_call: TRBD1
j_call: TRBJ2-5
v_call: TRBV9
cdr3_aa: CASSDPPISRDRVVETQYF
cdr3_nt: TGTGCCAGCAGCGATCCCCCTATCAGCCGGGACAGGGTTGTAGAGACCCAGTACTTC

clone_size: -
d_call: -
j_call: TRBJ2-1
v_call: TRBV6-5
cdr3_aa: CASSYSRLGGSEQFF
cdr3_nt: TGTGCCAGCAGTTACTCGAGGCTAGGTGGGAGTGAGCAGTTCTTC

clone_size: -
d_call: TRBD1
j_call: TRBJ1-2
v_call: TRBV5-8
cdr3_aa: CASSLSGGYGYTF
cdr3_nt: TGTGCCAGCAGCTTGTCAGGGGGCTATGGCTACACCTTC

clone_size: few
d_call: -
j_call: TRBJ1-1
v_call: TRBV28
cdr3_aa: CASIPASAGGMRNTEAFF
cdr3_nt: TGTGCCAGCATCCCAGCCTCGGCCGGGGGAATGAGGAACACTGAAGCTTTCTTT

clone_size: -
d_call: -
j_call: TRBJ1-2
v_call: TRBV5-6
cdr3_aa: CASSLEWGANYGYTF
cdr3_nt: TGTGCCAGCAGCTTGGAATGGGGAGCGAACTATGGCTACACCTTC

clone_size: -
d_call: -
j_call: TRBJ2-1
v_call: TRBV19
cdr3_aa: CASREGTLSYNEQFF
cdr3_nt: TGTGCCAGTAGAGAAGGGACACTCTCCTACAATGAGCAGTTCTTC

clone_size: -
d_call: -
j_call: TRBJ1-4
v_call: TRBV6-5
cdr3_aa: CASRLFATNEKLFF
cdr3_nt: TGTGCCAGCAGACTTTTCGCAACTAATGAAAAACTGTTTTTT

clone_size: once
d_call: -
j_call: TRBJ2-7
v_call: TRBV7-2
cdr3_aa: CASSRTPRSGYELYF
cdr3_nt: TGTGCCAGCAGCCGGACACCACGGTCCGGGTACGAGCTGTACTTC

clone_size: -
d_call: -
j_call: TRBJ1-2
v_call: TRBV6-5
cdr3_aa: CASSLGPAGYGYTF
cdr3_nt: TGTGCCAGCAGCCTAGGGCCCGCGGGCTATGGCTACACCTTC

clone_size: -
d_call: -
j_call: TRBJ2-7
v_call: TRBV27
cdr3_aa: CASSLKVDSSYEQYF
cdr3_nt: TGTGCCAGCAGTTTAAAGGTAGACAGCTCCTACGAGCAGTACTTC

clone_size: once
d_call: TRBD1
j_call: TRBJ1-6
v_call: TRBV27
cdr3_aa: CASSFSGTGVSPLHF
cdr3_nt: TGTGCCAGCAGTTTCTCCGGGACAGGGGTATCCCCCCTCCACTTT

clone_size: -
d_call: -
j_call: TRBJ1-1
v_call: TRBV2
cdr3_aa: CASSGTVNTEAFF
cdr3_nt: TGTGCCAGCAGTGGGACAGTGAACACTGAAGCTTTCTTT

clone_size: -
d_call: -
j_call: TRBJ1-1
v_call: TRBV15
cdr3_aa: CATRQQGRAEAFF
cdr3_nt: TGTGCCACCAGACAACAGGGTCGCGCTGAAGCTTTCTTT

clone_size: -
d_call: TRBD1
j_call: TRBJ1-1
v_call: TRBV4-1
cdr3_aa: CASSFRDRGKNTEAFF
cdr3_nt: TGCGCCAGCAGCTTCCGGGACAGGGGGAAGAACACTGAAGCTTTCTTT

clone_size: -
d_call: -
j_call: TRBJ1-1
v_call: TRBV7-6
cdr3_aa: CASSLYFGGNTEAFF
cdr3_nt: TGTGCCAGCAGCTTATACTTTGGTGGGAACACTGAAGCTTTCTTT

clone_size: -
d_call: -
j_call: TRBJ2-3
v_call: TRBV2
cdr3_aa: CASSDGQRGIGTDTQYF
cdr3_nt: TGTGCCAGCAGTGACGGACAGCGTGGTATAGGCACAGATACGCAGTATTTT

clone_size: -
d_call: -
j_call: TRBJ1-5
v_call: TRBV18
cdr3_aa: CASSQGYTGPLGQPQHF
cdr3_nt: TGTGCCAGCTCACAGGGATACACAGGGCCCTTGGGGCAGCCCCAGCATTTT

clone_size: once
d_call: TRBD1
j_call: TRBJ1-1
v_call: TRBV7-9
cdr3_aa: CASSPRTGVNTEAFF
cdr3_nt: TGTGCCAGCAGCCCCAGGACAGGAGTGAACACTGAAGCTTTCTTT

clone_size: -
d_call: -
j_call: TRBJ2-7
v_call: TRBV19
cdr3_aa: CASSILQGSYEQYF
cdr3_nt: TGTGCCAGTAGTATTCTACAGGGCTCCTACGAGCAGTACTTC

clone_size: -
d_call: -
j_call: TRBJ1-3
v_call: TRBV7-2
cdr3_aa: CASSPAGGNTIYF
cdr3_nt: TGTGCCAGCAGCCCAGCAGGGGGAAACACCATATATTTT

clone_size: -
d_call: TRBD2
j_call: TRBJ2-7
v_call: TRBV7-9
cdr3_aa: CASSPILAGVLSSYEQYF
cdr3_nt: TGTGCCAGCAGCCCCATACTAGCGGGGGTCCTGAGCTCCTACGAGCAGTACTTC

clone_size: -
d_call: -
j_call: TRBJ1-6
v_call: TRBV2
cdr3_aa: CASSGSSSSYNSPLHF
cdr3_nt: TGTGCCAGCAGTGGGTCGTCGAGCTCCTATAATTCCCCCCTCCACTTT

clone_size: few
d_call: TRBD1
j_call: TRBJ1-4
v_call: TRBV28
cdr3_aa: CASSFQGQTNEKLFF
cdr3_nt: TGTGCCAGCAGTTTTCAGGGACAGACTAATGAAAAACTGTTTTTT

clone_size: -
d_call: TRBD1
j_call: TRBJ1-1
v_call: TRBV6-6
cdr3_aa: CASSYPRQGQFDEAFF
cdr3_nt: TGTGCCAGCAGTTACCCCCGACAGGGCCAATTTGATGAAGCTTTCTTT

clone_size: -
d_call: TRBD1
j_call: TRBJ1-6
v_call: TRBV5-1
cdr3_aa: CASSLGSDRVSYNSPLHF
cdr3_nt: TGCGCCAGCAGCTTGGGATCGGACAGGGTTTCCTATAATTCCCCCCTCCACTTT

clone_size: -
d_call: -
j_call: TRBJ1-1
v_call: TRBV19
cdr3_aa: CASRVQGGNTEAFF
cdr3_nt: TGTGCCAGTCGAGTACAGGGCGGGAACACTGAAGCTTTCTTT

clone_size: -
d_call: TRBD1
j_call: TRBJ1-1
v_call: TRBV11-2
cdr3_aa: CASSLGQGGTEAFF
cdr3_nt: TGTGCCAGCAGCCTCGGACAGGGGGGAACTGAAGCTTTCTTT

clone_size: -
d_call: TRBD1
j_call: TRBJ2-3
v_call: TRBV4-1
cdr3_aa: CASSGEDRVRRYF
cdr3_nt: TGCGCCAGCAGCGGGGAGGACAGGGTACGTCGGTATTTT

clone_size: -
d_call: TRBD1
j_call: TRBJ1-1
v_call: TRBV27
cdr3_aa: CASSPSTGAQAEAFF
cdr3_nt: TGTGCCAGCAGTCCTTCGACAGGGGCGCAGGCTGAAGCTTTCTTT

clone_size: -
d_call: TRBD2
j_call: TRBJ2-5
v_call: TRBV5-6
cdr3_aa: CASSLEASGGRGETQYF
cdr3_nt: TGTGCCAGCAGCTTGGAGGCTAGCGGGGGGCGGGGAGAGACCCAGTACTTC

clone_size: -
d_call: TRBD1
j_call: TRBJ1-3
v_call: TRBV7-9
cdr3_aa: CASSSQQERQGSGNTIYF
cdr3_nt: TGTGCCAGCAGCTCGCAGCAGGAGAGACAGGGTTCTGGAAACACCATATATTTT

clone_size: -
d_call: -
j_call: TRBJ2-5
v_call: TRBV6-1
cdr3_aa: CASSEKGAGGNQETQYF
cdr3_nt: TGTGCCAGCAGTGAAAAGGGGGCAGGGGGGAACCAAGAGACCCAGTACTTC

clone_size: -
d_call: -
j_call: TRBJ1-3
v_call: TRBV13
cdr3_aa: CASSLDRASGNTIYF
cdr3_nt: TGTGCCAGCAGCTTAGACAGGGCCTCTGGAAACACCATATATTTT

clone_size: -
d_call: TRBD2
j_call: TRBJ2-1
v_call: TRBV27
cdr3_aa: CASSLRIAGGQGTYNEQFF
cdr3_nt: TGTGCCAGCAGTTTAAGAATAGCGGGGGGGCAGGGGACCTACAATGAGCAGTTCTTC

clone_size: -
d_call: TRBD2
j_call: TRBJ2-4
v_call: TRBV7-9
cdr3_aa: CASSLVSGVLAKNIQYF
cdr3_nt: TGTGCCAGCAGCTTAGTCAGCGGGGTTCTAGCCAAAAACATTCAGTACTTC

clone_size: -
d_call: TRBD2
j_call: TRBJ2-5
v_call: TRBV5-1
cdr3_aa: CASSAGLAGGQETQYF
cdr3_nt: TGCGCCAGCAGCGCGGGACTAGCGGGGGGCCAAGAGACCCAGTACTTC

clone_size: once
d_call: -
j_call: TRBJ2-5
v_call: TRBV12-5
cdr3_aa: CASGLNPGTQYF
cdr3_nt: TGTGCTAGTGGTTTGAACCCGGGGACCCAGTACTTC

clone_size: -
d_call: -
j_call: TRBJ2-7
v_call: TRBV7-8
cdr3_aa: CASSLAGSYEQYF
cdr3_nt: TGTGCCAGCAGCTTAGCGGGCAGCTACGAGCAGTACTTC

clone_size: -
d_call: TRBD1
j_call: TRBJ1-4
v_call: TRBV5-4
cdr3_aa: CASSAGQGAAKLFF
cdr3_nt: TGTGCCAGCAGCGCGGGACAGGGGGCGGCAAAACTGTTTTTT

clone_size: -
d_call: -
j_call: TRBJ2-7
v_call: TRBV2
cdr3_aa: CASSFPEGPLLSEQYF
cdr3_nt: TGTGCCAGCAGTTTCCCGGAGGGGCCTCTATTGTCCGAGCAGTACTTC

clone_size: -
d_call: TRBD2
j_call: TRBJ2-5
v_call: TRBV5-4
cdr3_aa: CASRASRGGRETQYF
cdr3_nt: TGTGCCAGCAGAGCAAGCCGGGGGGGCCGAGAGACCCAGTACTTC